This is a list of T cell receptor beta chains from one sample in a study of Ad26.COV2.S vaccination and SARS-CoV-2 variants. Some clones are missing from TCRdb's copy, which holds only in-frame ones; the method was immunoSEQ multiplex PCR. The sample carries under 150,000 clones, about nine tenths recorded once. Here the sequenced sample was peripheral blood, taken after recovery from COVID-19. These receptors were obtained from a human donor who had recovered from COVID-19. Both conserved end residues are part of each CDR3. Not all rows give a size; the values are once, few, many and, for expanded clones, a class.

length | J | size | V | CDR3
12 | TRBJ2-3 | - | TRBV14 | CASSQTRDTQYF
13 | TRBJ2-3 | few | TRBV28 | CASRPSGADTQYF
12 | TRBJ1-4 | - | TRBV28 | CASSLSREKLFF
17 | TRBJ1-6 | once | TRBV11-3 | CASSGKGFIPYNSPLHF
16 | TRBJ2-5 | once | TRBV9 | CASSVVAGTSQETQYF
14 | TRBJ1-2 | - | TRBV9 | CASSETTTGYGYTF
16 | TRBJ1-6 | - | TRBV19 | CASSMDSSSYNSPLHF
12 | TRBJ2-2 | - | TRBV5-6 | CASSLNTGELFF
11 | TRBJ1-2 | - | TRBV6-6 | CASSLVEDYTF
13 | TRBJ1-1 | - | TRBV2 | CASSDSPNTEAFF
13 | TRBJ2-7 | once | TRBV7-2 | CASSLTQGAEQYF
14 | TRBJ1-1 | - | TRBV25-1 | CASSEFGRNTEAFF
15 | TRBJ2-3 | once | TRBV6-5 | CASNMGGLSTDTQYF
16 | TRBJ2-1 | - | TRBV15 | CATSRDHTGAYNEQFF
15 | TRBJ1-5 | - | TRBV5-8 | CASNPGWEDNQPQHF
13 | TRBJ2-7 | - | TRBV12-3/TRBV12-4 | CASRGTGTYEQYF
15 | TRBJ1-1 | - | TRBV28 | CASSPRDTLYTEAFF
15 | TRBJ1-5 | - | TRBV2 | CASSVDRGLNQPQHF
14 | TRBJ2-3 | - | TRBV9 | CASSYRTSTDTQYF
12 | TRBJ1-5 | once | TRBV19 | CASMTGDQPQHF